This TCR beta chain was retrieved from a study of cytomegalovirus exposure and HLA in healthy donors (dated by TCRdb to 2017 to 2019). Study-level background: In an earlier analysis of 587 of the donors, roughly 300 Gb of sequence data and about 110 million unique TCR beta sequences from approximately 180 million T cells were reported. An early release covering some 640 HLA-typed donors comprised roughly 300 gigabases of sequencing data and 65 million to 100 million unique TCR sequences. Of the 398 genotyped donors, approximately 81% were placed in the genetic ancestry cluster associated with self-reported Caucasian donors. The aim of the study was to test whether cataloging public T cell receptors could identify signatures of past pathogen exposure. Using immunosequencing, the study profiled T cell repertoires from 666 subjects and related those repertoires to cytomegalovirus serostatus. Along with the approximately 650-subject first cohort, a separate validation cohort of over a hundred different subjects was used. The study combined high-throughput TCR immunosequencing, statistical association of individual TCRs with disease status, and machine learning to predict cytomegalovirus infection status. A later analysis re-analyzed previously published TCR beta repertoires from about 730 donors and added high-resolution HLA genotyping to study TCR occurrence patterns. Rather than drawing on any new phenotypic data, the later analysis identified candidate immune exposures from TCR beta sequences and the way those sequences occurred across donors. An earlier analysis of about 620 of the donors applied high-throughput TCR beta sequencing to assess whether each TCR beta V gene segment acted as functional or pseudogenic. Donor age, sex, ethnicity and CMV serostatus were compiled together with the repertoire data. A later genetic analysis used genome-wide SNP genotypes for about 65% of the 666 donors, treating that subset as a discovery cohort. All discovery cohort repertoires had been generated using a single sequencing platform. HLA typing covered class I and class II loci at four-digit resolution. Typing coverage varied by locus: about 620-630 donors for A, B, C, DRB1 and DQB1; approximately 560 for DQA1; some 610 for DPA1; under 490 for DPB1. Because of strong linkage in the cohort, five DR-DQ haplotypes were treated as single units for association and clustering. Among 398 genotyped donors of the cohort, an average of approximately 230,000 unique TCR beta nucleotide sequences were sequenced per donor, roughly a sixth of them non-productive. What the study reported, not specific to this receptor: A later analysis found that HLA-associated TCR beta chains were more clonally expanded and had lower generation probabilities than equally common non-associated chains. The authors suggested that the approach could potentially be extended to other disease states and immunological phenotypes. The 87-base-pair reads could not distinguish some IMGT-functional V segments, including TRBV6-2 and TRBV6-3, so those segments were excluded. For the cohort, immune exposure information was limited to CMV serostatus. Strong co-occurrence of HLA alleles, especially DR and DQ, made assigning TCR associations to individual alleles difficult. In a later analysis, the rate of TCR association differed among HLA loci, with DRB1 alleles having the most associated TCRs and HLA-C alleles having the fewest. Most TCR sequences were seen in very few donors, while some public TCRs were found in many individuals. In a later analysis, most CMV-associated TCR beta chains were found to appear HLA-restricted, with HLA associations seemingly driven largely by CMV exposure. In a later genetic analysis, fewer N-insertions in productive TCRs were reported among donors in an Asian-associated ancestry cluster than the approximately 710-donor mean. Linkage disequilibrium might explain the correlated functional status among segregating V segments, but an unknown experimental factor could not be excluded. Broadly in line with IMGT annotations, most TCR beta V segments showed up in productive rearrangements about 87% or about 30% of the time in an earlier analysis of 450 to 750 of the donors. Three of the identified cytomegalovirus-associated TCR beta chains were confirmed in vitro to be specific for cytomegalovirus antigens. The classifier was reported to diagnose cytomegalovirus status with high specificity and sensitivity in both the original and validation cohorts. A group of highly shared sequence variants was considered likely to be a technical artifact of the sequencing pipeline. A further reported finding was that TCR beta sequences accurately predicted the HLA-A and HLA-B alleles for most subjects in the first cohort. A later analysis associated 16,951 TCR beta sequences with specific HLA alleles at a false discovery rate of 0.05. Because counts were too low, some 17 rarely observed V segments, including chromosome 9 orphons, were excluded from the earlier analysis of under 650 of the donors. Because HLA typing was missing for some donors at each locus, association tests included only the typed subset. Presence/absence analyses assumed roughly uniform sequencing depth across donors, an assumption that may not hold. The cohort was sequenced for TCR beta chains only, and without alpha or paired-chain data the features that could be detected were limited. The study gave a list of under 200 TCR beta chains associated with cytomegalovirus. A later genetic analysis associated a missense DCLRE1C variant with V-gene and J-gene trimming of TCR beta chains, and an independent cohort replicated the association. Several of the top co-occurrence clusters appeared to be linked to parvovirus B19, influenza, CMV and Epstein-Barr virus, according to a later analysis.

As to this clone: Its antigen is currently not known. Within one base of it there is no much larger clone, and no base qualities were kept.

The cohort was made up of around 720 healthy bone marrow donors. At the time of sampling, all cohort members were nominally healthy, though unrecorded immune exposures were likely present. The donor tested CMV seropositive, placing the donor among the 250 to 350 seropositive members of the cohort. Every donor gave a peripheral blood sample, and the peripheral blood mononuclear cells from that sample were used for TCR beta sequencing. Genomic DNA was extracted from the blood cell samples with the Qiagen DNeasy Blood Extraction Kit. The CDR1 and CDR2 encoded by the germline V gene are SGDLS and YYNGEE. The junction carries 19 bases between V and J, which are trimmed by 0 bases and 12 bases respectively. Reading from cysteine to phenylalanine, the CDR3 counts 14 amino acids. The retained sequence is limited to the CDR3, 42 bases, with the frame set at the first base. Library preparation employed the immunoSEQ multiplex PCR assay. For the multiplex PCR, a mixture combining 60 forward primers for TCR Vbeta segments and 13 reverse primers for TCR Jbeta segments was used. The CDR3 region of rearranged TCR beta genes was amplified from genomic DNA with a multiplex PCR assay. On the Illumina HiSeq System, the amplified TCR beta libraries were sequenced as 87-base-pair reads. Processing in the source paper ran as follows. In a later analysis, 70 million to 95 million unique TCR beta chains were counted across the approximately 620 repertoires, and roughly 9.9 million of these chains were shared by at least two donors. A nearest-neighbor algorithm error-corrected the raw reads and collapsed the reads into unique sequences, merging closely related sequences to remove PCR and sequencing errors. To assign V, D and J gene segments, CDR3 sequences were aligned to IMGT reference sequences. Each retained sequence needed at least a six-nucleotide match to both a V gene segment and a J gene segment. Rearrangements were classified as productive when the CDR3 lacked stop codons and remained in frame with V and J, and all other rearrangements were classified as non-productive. Following IMGT convention, CDR3 was defined as the stretch from the second conserved V-encoded cysteine up to the conserved J-encoded phenylalanine. The earlier analysis of 587 of the donors excluded sequences that lacked an unambiguous match to a single V gene segment. In an earlier analysis of a few hundred of the donors, V segments were called functional above 56.7% productive rearrangements and were called segregating when the between-donor standard deviation exceeded 5%. A statistical classification framework was developed to diagnose cytomegalovirus status using the catalog of TCR beta chain sequences. In a later analysis, TCR nucleotide sequences were compared against IMGT/GENE-DB human TR gene sequences so that V and J genes could be assigned. Using the TCRdist pipeline, a later analysis assigned CDR3 sequences along with most-parsimonious VDJ recombination scenarios. In a later analysis, every TCR beta chain was defined by the combination of its CDR3 amino acid sequence and its V-gene family, and reads without a unique V-gene family were dropped. In a later analysis, 450 to 600 highly shared, low-generation-probability nucleotide sequences were removed to address suspected cross-contamination and a sequencing artifact. A later analysis calculated a clonal expansion index for each public chain from normalized within-repertoire ranks of inferred template counts. In a later analysis, generation probabilities were computed using a VDJ recombination model fitted to out-of-frame rearrangements, and the results were checked against IGoR. In a later analysis, hypergeometric tests were used to score TCR-TCR, TCR-HLA and TCR-CMV co-occurrence, with a repertoire-size bias correction applied to TCR pairs. False discovery rates were estimated in a later analysis by permuting HLA or CMV assignments 20 times. In a later analysis, co-occurring TCRs were grouped with DBSCAN, and TCRdist sequence similarity was added when clustering was performed within HLA-allele-positive subsets. Repertoires with fewer than 30,000 or more than 120,000 public chains were left out of co-occurrence clustering, as were a handful of repertoires with anomalous nucleotide sharing. This is the immuneACCESS table as TCRdb keeps it, with only in-frame sequences that have V and J called. A part of the clones is gone; compared with another copy, unresolved V genes explain less than half, and the rest is unexplained. V and J calls and clone size are given by that table; D and trimming were obtained from the DNA. The sample contains roughly 120,000 clones, approximately 77% of them found a single time. The ten top clones hold about 4.9% of the sample.

Sequencing was carried out using PBMCs. The receptor was derived from a man aged 45-65 years in good health and CMV-seropositive. The sequence joins TRBV9 to TRBJ2-7, with a tentative D gene TRBD2 over 6 matching bases. The sequenced DNA: TGTGCCAGCAGCGTAGAAATGGCGGGGCGGGGTCTGTACTTC. It translates as CASSVEMAGRGLYF.